The entry below gives a single T cell receptor beta chain sequence along with its context. This entry comes from a study of T cell changes during pregnancy in multiple sclerosis. Sequenced by immunoSEQ multiplex PCR; TCRdb stores in-frame clones only, minus some. There are 40,000 or so clones in the sample; 91% occur only once, and approximately 6.1% lies in the top ten. With V trimmed by 4 bases and J by 2 bases, 3 bases remained unmatched. The CDR3 length is 16 residues. Germline assignment: CDR1 SGHDN and CDR2 FVKESK. This specimen consisted of CD8+ T cells from peripheral blood mononuclear cells, obtained in the second trimester of pregnancy. V usage is TRBV14 and J usage is TRBJ2-2, with 11 bases lining up with TRBD1. This TCR came from a female donor with multiple sclerosis, enrolled in a pregnancy study. As DNA, the CDR3 is TGTGCCAGCAGCCTGCGGACAGGGGGCAACACCGGGGAGCTGTTTTTT. Translating it yields CASSLRTGGNTGELFF.